The 11 T cell receptor beta chains given below trace back to one sample, sequenced in a study of T cells of healthy individuals. TCRdb reprocessed the 5' RACE reads with MiXCR, giving one entry per CDR3 protein. The repertoire holds roughly 76,000 distinct CDR3 sequences, about 5.5% seen once, with 7.5% in the top ten. These receptors were obtained from a female donor in good health.

CDR3 coding DNA: TGTGCCAGCAGTTTATATCCTAGCGGACAAAATGAGCAGTTCTTC. Its translation is CASSLYPSGQNEQFF. This chain links TRBV27 with TRBJ2-1, with 7 nucleotides matching TRBD2. Trimming removed 1 base from V and 7 bases from J; junction bases left unmatched: 7. The CDR3 loop spans 15 amino acids. Germline assignment: CDR1 MNHEY and CDR2 SMNVEV (reference sequence).

This clonotype was picked up many times. This chain connects TRBV6-5 to TRBJ2-6; 8 positions agree with TRBD1. CDR1 MNHEY and CDR2 SVGAGI come from the germline V gene. The CDR3 extends over 23 amino acids. After removal of 0 bases from V and 1 base from J, the junction contained 20 bases not matched to a gene. The CDR3 loop reads CASSYSVFKQGGIVRSGANVLTF. In nucleotides, the CDR3 is TGTGCCAGCAGTTACTCAGTTTTTAAACAGGGGGGCATTGTAAGGTCTGGGGCCAACGTCCTGACTTTC.

This clonotype was counted ten times or more. The chain carries TRBV7-2 and TRBJ2-5; 10 bases map to TRBD2. CDR3 length: 17 residues. Germline loops: CDR1 SGHTA, CDR2 FQGNSA. J was trimmed by 7 bases and V by 3 bases; bases with no gene match: 14. CDR3 protein: CASSFENSGRALGTQYF. CDR3 nucleotides: TGTGCCAGCAGCTTCGAAAACAGCGGGAGGGCCTTGGGGACCCAGTACTTC.

At least ten counts were recorded for this clonotype. CDR3 nucleotide sequence: TGTGCCAGCAGCTCGGGATCGCAGGGGAATGAAAAACTGTTTTTT. Protein sequence: CASSSGSQGNEKLFF. The chain combines TRBV5-6 with TRBJ1-4, with D possibly being TRBD1 (6 bases). This CDR3 comprises 15 residues. The germline CDR1 and CDR2 sequences are SGHDT and YYEEEE. The germline V and J ends were trimmed by 3 bases and 5 bases, with 14 bases remaining between them.

Many counts were recorded for this clonotype. The rearrangement joins TRBV9 to TRBJ2-3; 8 nucleotides align to TRBD2. This CDR3 is 17 amino acids long. Germline values: CDR1 SGDLS, CDR2 YYNGEE. The ends lost 0 bases at V and 3 bases at J; junction bases unmatched: 9. CDR3 residues: CASSVGIVAGSTDTQYF. CDR3 sequence (DNA): TGTGCCAGCAGCGTAGGAATAGTAGCGGGATCAACAGATACGCAGTATTTT.

This clonotype was detected ten times or more. The chain carries TRBV9 and TRBJ1-2; D call uncertain. V gave up 0 bases and J gave up 6 bases, with 9 bases separating them. Germline CDR1 and CDR2: SGDLS and YYNGEE. This CDR3 region has 13 residues. CDR3 DNA: TGTGCCAGCAGCGTAGGGGTAGTTGATGGCTACACCTTC. This sequence encodes CASSVGVVDGYTF.

This clonotype was found many times. V and J are TRBV20-1 and TRBJ2-1, with unresolved D. The CDR3 spans 11 residues. Germline CDR1 DFQATT, CDR2 SNEGSKA (reference sequence). V lost 5 bases, J lost 10 bases, and 12 bases lay in between. This CDR3 reads CSALLSREQFF. The CDR3 DNA reads TGCAGTGCTCTATTGTCTCGAGAGCAGTTCTTC.

This clonotype was detected ten times or more. The chain uses TRBV4-1 and TRBJ2-2, with 8 bases lining up with TRBD2. The CDR3 is 18 residues long. V lost 2 bases, J lost 5 bases, and 13 bases stayed unmatched. Germline-derived CDR1 and CDR2 are MGHRA and YSYEKL. CDR3 DNA: TGCGCCAGCAGCCAAAGTGGGGGGGCTAGCGGGTTGACCGGGGAGCTGTTTTTT. It is translated as CASSQSGGASGLTGELFF.

This clonotype was seen ten or more times. V usage is TRBV10-3 and J usage is TRBJ2-7, with D possibly being TRBD1 (6 bases). Germline V lookup: CDR1 ENHRY, CDR2 SYGVKD. The CDR3 loop spans 14 amino acids. V was shortened by 5 bases and J by 2 bases, with 13 bases between the two germline ends. The CDR3 DNA follows: TGTGCCATCAGTTTGCAGGGGACAACCTACGAGCAGTACTTC. It codes for CAISLQGTTYEQYF.

This clonotype was counted ten times or more. V gene TRBV29-1 combines with J gene TRBJ1-4, with D tentatively TRBD1 (6 bases). The V gene lost 7 bases and the J gene lost 2 bases, with 8 bases spanning the gap. CDR1 is SQVTM and CDR2 is ANQGSEA in the germline V gene. The CDR3 extends over 12 amino acids. The CDR3 nucleotides read TGCAGCGGGCAGGGGACTAATGAAAAACTGTTTTTT. Translation: CSGQGTNEKLFF.

This clonotype was seen ten or more times. The rearrangement links TRBV7-3 to TRBJ2-6; 14 nucleotides line up with TRBD2. The CDR3 is 18 amino acids. Unmatched junction bases numbered 2, after V lost 4 bases and J lost 0 bases. Germline V gene lookup returns CDR1 SGHTA and CDR2 FQGTGA. The CDR3 region has the DNA TGTGCCAGCAGCTCCGGACTAGCGGGGGGCTCTGGGGCCAACGTCCTGACTTTC. Amino acid sequence: CASSSGLAGGSGANVLTF.